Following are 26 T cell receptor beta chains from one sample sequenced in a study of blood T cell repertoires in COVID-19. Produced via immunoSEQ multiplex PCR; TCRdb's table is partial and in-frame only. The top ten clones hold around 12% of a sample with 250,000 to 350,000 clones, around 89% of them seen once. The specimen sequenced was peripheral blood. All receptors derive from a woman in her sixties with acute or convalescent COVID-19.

The chain's CDR3 is CASSFEGFNEQYF. The CDR3 DNA follows: TGTGCCAGCAGCTTCGAGGGTTTCAACGAGCAGTACTTC. The chain combines TRBV7-9 with TRBJ2-7, with a tentative D call TRBD2 (5 bases). V lost 3 bases and J lost 5, with 11 bases in between. The CDR3 is 13 residues long. Germline CDR1 and CDR2: SEHNR and FQNEAQ (reference sequence).

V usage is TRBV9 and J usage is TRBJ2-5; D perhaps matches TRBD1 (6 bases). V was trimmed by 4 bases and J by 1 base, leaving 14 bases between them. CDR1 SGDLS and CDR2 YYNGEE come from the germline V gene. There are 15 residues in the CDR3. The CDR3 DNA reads TGTGCCAGCAGCACCCCTCAGGGGTTCCAAGAGACCCAGTACTTC. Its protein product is CASSTPQGFQETQYF. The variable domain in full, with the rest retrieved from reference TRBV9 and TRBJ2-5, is DSGVTQTPKHLITATGQRVTLRCSPRSGDLSVYWYQQSLDQGLQFLIQYYNGEERAKGNILERFSAQQFPDLHSELNLSSLELGDSALYFCASSTPQGFQETQYFGPGTRLLVL.

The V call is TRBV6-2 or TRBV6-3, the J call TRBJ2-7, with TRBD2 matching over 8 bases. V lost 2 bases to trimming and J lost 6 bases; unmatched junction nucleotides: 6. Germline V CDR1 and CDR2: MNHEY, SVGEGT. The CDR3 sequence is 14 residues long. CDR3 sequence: CASSYRLASVEQYF. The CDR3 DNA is TGTGCCAGCAGTTACCGACTAGCGTCGGTCGAGCAGTACTTC.

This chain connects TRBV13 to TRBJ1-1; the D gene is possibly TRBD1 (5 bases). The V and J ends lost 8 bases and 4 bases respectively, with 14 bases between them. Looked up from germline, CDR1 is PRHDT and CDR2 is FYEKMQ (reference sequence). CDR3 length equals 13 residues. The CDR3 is CASFPQGFTEAFF. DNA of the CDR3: TGTGCCAGCTTTCCCCAGGGCTTCACTGAAGCTTTCTTT.

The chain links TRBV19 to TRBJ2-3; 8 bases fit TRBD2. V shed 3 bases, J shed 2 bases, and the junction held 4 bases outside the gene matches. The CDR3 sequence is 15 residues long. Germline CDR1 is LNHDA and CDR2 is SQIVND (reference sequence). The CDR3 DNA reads TGTGCCAGTAGTATCCGTAGCGGGGTCACAGATACGCAGTATTTT. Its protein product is CASSIRSGVTDTQYF.

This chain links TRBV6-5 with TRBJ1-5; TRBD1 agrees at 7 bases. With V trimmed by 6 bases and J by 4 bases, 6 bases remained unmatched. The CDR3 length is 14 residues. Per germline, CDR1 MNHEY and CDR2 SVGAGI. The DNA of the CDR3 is TGTGCCAGCAGAATCGCAGGGGGGAATCAGCCCCAGCATTTT. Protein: CASRIAGGNQPQHF.

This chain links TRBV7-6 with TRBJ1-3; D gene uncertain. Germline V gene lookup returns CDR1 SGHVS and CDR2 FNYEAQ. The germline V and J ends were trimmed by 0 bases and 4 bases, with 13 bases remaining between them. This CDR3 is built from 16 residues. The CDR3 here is CASSLAQTGDGNTIYF. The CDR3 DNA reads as TGTGCCAGCAGCTTAGCCCAAACGGGAGACGGAAACACCATATATTTT. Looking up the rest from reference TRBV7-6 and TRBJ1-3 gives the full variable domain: GAGVSQSPRYKVTKRGQDVALRCDPISGHVSLYWYRQALGQGPEFLTYFNYEAQQDKSGLPNDRFSAERPEGSISTLTIQRTEQRDSAMYRCASSLAQTGDGNTIYFGEGSWLTVV.

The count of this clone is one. CDR3 in DNA: TGTGCCATCAGGGCAGGGGGGACTAACACCGGGGAGCTGTTTTTT. Translating it yields CAIRAGGTNTGELFF. The J gene is TRBJ2-2, the V gene TRBV10-3; TRBD1 is a possible D gene (7 bases). The ends were cut back, 6 bases at V and 2 bases at J, with 13 bases in the middle. Germline loops: CDR1 ENHRY, CDR2 SYGVKD. This CDR3 has 15 amino acids.

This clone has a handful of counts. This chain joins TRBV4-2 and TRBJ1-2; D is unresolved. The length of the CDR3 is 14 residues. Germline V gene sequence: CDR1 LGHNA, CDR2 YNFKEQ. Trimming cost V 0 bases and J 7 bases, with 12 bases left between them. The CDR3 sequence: CASSQDPGVAGYTF. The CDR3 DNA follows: TGTGCCAGCAGCCAAGATCCCGGGGTGGCTGGCTACACCTTC.

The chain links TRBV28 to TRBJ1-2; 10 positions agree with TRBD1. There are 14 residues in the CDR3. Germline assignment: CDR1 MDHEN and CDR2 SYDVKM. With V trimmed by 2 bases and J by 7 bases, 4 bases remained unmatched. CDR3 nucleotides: TGTGCCAGCAGTTTAGGGGACAGGGGATTTGGCTACACCTTC. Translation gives CASSLGDRGFGYTF.

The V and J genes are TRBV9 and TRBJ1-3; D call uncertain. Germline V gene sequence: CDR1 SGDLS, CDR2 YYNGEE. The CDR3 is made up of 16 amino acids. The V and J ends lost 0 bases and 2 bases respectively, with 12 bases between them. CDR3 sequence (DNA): TGTGCCAGCAGCGTAGAGGCGGAGCCCCCTGGAAACACCATATATTTT. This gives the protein CASSVEAEPPGNTIYF.

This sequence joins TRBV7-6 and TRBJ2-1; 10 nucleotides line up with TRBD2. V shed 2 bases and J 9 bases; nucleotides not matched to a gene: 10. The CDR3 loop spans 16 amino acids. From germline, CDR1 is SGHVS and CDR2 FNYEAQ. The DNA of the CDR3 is TGTGCCAGCAGCTTACCGTCTAGCGGGGGAGTCACTGAGCAGTTCTTC. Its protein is CASSLPSSGGVTEQFF. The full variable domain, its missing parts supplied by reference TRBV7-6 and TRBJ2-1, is GAGVSQSPRYKVTKRGQDVALRCDPISGHVSLYWYRQALGQGPEFLTYFNYEAQQDKSGLPNDRFSAERPEGSISTLTIQRTEQRDSAMYRCASSLPSSGGVTEQFFGPGTRLTVL.

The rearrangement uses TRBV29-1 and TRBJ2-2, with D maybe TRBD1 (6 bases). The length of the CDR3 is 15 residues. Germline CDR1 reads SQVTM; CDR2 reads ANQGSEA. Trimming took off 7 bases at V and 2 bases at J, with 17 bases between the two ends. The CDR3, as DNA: TGCAGCGCCCAAACCGGGACACCAAACACCGGGGAGCTGTTTTTT. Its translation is CSAQTGTPNTGELFF.

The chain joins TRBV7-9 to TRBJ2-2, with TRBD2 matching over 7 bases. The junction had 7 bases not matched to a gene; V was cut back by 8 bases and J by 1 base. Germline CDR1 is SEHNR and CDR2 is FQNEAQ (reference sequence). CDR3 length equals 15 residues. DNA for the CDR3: TGTGCCAGCGCCCTAGCTAGCGGGAACACCGGGGAGCTGTTTTTT. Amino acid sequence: CASALASGNTGELFF.

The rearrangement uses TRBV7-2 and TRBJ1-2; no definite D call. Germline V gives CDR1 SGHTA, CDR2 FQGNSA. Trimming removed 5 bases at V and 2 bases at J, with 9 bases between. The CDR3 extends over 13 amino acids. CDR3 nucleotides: TGTGCCAGCAGCGTCGACATGAACTATGGCTACACCTTC. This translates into CASSVDMNYGYTF.

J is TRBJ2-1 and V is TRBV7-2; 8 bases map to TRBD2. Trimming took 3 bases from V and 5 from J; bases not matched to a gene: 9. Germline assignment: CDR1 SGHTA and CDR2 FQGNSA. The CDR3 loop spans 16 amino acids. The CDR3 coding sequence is TGTGCCAGCAGCTTTTTGCCCGGGACTAGGAACAATGAGCAGTTCTTC. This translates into CASSFLPGTRNNEQFF.

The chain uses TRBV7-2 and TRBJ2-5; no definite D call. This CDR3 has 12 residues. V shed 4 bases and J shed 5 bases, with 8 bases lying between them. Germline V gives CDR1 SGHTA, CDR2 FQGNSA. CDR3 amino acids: CASSSPGETQYF. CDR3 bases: TGTGCCAGCAGCTCCCCCGGGGAGACCCAGTACTTC.

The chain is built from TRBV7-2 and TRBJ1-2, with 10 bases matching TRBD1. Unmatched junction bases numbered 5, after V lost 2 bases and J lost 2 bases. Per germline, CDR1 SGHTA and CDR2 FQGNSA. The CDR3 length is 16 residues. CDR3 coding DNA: TGTGCCAGCAGCTTAAGGGGGGGACAGGGGAACTATGGCTACACCTTC. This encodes CASSLRGGQGNYGYTF.

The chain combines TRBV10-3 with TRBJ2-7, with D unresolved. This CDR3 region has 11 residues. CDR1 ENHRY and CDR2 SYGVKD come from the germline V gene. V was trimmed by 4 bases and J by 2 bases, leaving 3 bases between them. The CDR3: CAISATYEQYF. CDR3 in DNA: TGTGCCATCAGTGCAACCTACGAGCAGTACTTC.

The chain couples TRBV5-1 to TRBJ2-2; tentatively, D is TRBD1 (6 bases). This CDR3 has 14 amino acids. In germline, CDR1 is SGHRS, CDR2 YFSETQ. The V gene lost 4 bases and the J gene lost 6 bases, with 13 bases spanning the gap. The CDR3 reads CASSPGWGPGELFF. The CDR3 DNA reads TGCGCCAGCAGCCCCGGGTGGGGGCCCGGGGAGCTGTTTTTT.

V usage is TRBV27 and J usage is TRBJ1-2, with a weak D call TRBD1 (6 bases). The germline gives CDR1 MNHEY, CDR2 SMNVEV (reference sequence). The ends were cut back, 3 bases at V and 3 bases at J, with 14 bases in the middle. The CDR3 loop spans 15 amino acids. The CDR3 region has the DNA TGTGCCAGCAGTTTGGGACAAGGACCCGACTATGGCTACACCTTC. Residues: CASSLGQGPDYGYTF.

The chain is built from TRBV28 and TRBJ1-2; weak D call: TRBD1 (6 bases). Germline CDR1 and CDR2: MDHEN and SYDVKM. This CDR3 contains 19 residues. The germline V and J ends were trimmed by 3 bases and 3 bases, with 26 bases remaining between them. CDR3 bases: TGTGCCAGCAGTTTTTACCCCTCGATCCAACAGGGTATCGACTATGGCTACACCTTC. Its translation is CASSFYPSIQQGIDYGYTF.

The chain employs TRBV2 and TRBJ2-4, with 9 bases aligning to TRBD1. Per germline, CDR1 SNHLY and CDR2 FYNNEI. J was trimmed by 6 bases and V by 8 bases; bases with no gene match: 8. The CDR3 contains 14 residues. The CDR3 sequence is CASGTGQGGNIQYF. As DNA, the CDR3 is TGTGCCAGCGGGACGGGACAGGGAGGAAACATTCAGTACTTC.

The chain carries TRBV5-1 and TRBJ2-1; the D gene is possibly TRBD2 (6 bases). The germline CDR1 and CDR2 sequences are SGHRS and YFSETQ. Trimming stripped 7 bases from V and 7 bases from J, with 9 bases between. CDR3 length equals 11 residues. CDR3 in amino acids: CASERGNEQFF. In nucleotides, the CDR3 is TGCGCCAGCGAACGGGGGAATGAGCAGTTCTTC. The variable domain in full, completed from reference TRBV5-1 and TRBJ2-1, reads KAGVTQTPRYLIKTRGQQVTLSCSPISGHRSVSWYQQTPGQGLQFLFEYFSETQRNKGNFPGRFSGRQFSNSRSEMNVSTLELGDSALYLCASERGNEQFFGPGTRLTVL.

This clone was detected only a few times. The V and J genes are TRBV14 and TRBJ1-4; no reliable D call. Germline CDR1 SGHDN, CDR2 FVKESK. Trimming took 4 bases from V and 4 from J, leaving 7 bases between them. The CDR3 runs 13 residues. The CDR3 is CASSRGVNEKLFF. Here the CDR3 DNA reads TGTGCCAGCAGCCGCGGGGTTAATGAAAAACTGTTTTTT. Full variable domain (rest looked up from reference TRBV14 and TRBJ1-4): EAGVTQFPSHSVIEKGQTVTLRCDPISGHDNLYWYRRVMGKEIKFLLHFVKESKQDESGMPNNRFLAERTGGTYSTLKVQPAELEDSGVYFCASSRGVNEKLFFGSGTQLSVL.

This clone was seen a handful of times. In DNA form, the CDR3 reads TGTGCCAGCAGTCGCTTGACAGGGGAAGATGGCTACACCTTC. This translates into CASSRLTGEDGYTF. The chain links TRBV28 to TRBJ1-2; 8 nucleotides match TRBD1. The CDR3 is 14 residues long. In germline, CDR1 is MDHEN, CDR2 SYDVKM. The J segment lost 6 bases and the V segment lost 5 bases, leaving 8 bases of the junction unmatched.